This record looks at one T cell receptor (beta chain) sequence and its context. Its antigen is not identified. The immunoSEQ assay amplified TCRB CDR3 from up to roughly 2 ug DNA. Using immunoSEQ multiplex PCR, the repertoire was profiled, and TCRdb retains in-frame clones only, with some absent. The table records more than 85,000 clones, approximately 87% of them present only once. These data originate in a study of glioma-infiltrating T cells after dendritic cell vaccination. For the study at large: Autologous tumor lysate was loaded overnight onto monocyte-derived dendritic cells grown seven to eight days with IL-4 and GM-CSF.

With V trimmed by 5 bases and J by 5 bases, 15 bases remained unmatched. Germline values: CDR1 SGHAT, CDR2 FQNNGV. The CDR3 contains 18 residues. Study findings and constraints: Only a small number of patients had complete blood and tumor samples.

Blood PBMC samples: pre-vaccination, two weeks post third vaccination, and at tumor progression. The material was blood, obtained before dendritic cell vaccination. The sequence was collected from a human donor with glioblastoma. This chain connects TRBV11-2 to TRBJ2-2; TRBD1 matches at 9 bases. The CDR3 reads CASSLTTGGGLGTGELFF. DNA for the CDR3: TGTGCCAGCAGCCTCACGACAGGGGGAGGATTGGGTACCGGGGAGCTGTTTTTT.